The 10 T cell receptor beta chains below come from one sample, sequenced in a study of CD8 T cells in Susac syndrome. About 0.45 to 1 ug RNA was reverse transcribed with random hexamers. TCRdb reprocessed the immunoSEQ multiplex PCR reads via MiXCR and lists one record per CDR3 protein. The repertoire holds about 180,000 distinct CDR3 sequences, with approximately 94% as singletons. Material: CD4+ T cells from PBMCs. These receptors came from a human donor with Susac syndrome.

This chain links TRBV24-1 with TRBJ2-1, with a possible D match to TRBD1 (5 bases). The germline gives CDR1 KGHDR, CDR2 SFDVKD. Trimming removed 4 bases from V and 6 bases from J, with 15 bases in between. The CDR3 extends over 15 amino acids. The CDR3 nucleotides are TGTGCCACCAGTGAATCTCGGCAGGGCTTCAATGAGCAGTTCTTC. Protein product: CATSESRQGFNEQFF.

CDR3 sequence reads: CASSRGDRYGYTF. The DNA of the CDR3 is TGTGCCAGCTCCCGAGGAGACCGGTATGGCTACACCTTC. This chain connects TRBV7-2 to TRBJ1-2; D gene unclear. The length of the CDR3 is 13 residues. CDR1 is SGHTA and CDR2 is FQGNSA in the germline V gene. The germline V and J ends were trimmed by 8 bases and 5 bases, with 15 bases remaining between them.

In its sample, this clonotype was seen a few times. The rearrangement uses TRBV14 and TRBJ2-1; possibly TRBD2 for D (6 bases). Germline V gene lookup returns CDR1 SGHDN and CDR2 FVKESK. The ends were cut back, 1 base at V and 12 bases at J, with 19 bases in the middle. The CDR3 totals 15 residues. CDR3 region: CASSQVGILPRGQFF. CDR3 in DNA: TGTGCCAGCAGCCAAGTCGGGATCTTACCGCGGGGGCAGTTCTTC. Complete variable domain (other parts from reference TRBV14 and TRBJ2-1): EAGVTQFPSHSVIEKGQTVTLRCDPISGHDNLYWYRRVMGKEIKFLLHFVKESKQDESGMPNNRFLAERTGGTYSTLKVQPAELEDSGVYFCASSQVGILPRGQFFGPGTRLTVL.

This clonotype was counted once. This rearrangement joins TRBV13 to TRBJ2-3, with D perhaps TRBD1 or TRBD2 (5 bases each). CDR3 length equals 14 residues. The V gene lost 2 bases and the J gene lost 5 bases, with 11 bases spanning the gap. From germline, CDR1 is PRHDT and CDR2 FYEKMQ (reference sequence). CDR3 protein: CASSLSRDGDTQYF. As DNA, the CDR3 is TGTGCCAGCAGCTTATCCAGGGACGGAGATACGCAGTATTTT. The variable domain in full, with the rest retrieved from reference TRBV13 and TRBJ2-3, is AAGVIQSPRHLIKEKRETATLKCYPIPRHDTVYWYQQGPGQDPQFLISFYEKMQSDKGSIPDRFSAQQFSDYHSELNMSSLELGDSALYFCASSLSRDGDTQYFGPGTRLTVL.

The CDR3 loop reads CSASSSLETQYF. DNA of the CDR3: TGCAGTGCTAGTTCGAGCTTAGAGACCCAGTACTTC. This chain links TRBV20-1 with TRBJ2-5; D is unresolved. Germline V gives CDR1 DFQATT, CDR2 SNEGSKA (reference sequence). The CDR3 totals 12 residues. V gave up 3 bases and J gave up 4 bases, with 9 bases separating them.

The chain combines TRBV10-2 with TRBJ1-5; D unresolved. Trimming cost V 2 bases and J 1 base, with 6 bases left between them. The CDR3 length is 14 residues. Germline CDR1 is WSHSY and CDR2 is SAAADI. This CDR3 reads CASSEDQSNQPQHF. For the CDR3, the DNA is TGCGCCAGCAGTGAGGACCAGAGCAATCAGCCCCAGCATTTT.

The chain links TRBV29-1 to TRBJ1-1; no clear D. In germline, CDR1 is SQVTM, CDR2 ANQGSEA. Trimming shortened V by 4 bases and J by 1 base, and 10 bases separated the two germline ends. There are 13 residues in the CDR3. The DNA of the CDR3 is TGCAGCGTTGTTGGCCAGGCGAACACTGAAGCTTTCTTT. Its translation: CSVVGQANTEAFF.

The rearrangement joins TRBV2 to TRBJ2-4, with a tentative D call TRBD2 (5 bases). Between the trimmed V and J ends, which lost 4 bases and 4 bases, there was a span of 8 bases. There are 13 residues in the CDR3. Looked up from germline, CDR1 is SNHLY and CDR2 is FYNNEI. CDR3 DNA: TGTGCCAGCAGTGTTGGGGAGAAAAACATTCAGTACTTC. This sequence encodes CASSVGEKNIQYF.

This CDR3 reads CASSQEILSFEAFF. DNA of the CDR3: TGTGCCAGCAGCCAAGAAATTTTGTCATTTGAAGCTTTCTTT. This rearrangement joins TRBV4-2 to TRBJ1-1, with D unresolved. The CDR3 consists of 14 residues. Germline V lookup: CDR1 LGHNA, CDR2 YNFKEQ. Trimming cost V 0 bases and J 7 bases, with 12 bases left between them.

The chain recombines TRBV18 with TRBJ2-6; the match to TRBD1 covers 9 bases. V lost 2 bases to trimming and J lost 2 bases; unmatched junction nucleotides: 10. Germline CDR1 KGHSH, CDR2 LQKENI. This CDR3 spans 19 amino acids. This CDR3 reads CASSPIFDRGGPGANVLTF. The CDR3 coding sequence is TGTGCCAGCTCACCAATTTTCGACAGGGGGGGCCCTGGGGCCAACGTCCTGACTTTC.